The 4 T cell receptor beta chains below all came from one sample that was sequenced in a study of blood T cell repertoires in COVID-19. Only in-frame clones appear in the TCRdb table, and some are missing; sequencing was by immunoSEQ multiplex PCR. The table has about 120,000 clones, around 90% seen once. Material: peripheral blood. These receptors originate from a woman aged 45-65 years with acute or convalescent COVID-19.

The chain employs TRBV6-5 and TRBJ2-7, with 9 bases identical to TRBD1. Losses at the gene ends were 4 bases for V and 1 base for J; bases not matched to a gene: 2. The germline gives CDR1 MNHEY, CDR2 SVGAGI. The CDR3 is 14 residues long. CDR3 region: CASSWTGESYEQYF. In DNA, the CDR3 is TGTGCCAGCAGTTGGACAGGGGAATCCTACGAGCAGTACTTC.

The chain is built from TRBV30 and TRBJ2-3; a possible D gene is TRBD1 (6 bases). Per germline, CDR1 GTSNPN and CDR2 SVGIG (reference sequence). Trimming stripped 1 base from V and 8 bases from J, with 16 bases between. This CDR3 is 14 amino acids long. CDR3 in DNA: TGTGCCTGGAGTGGGGACACTTCTGGTAGTACGCAGTATTTT. It encodes CAWSGDTSGSTQYF. Full variable domain (missing parts from reference TRBV30 and TRBJ2-3): SQTIHQWPATLVQPVGSPLSLECTVEGTSNPNLYWYRQAAGRGLQLLFYSVGIGQISSEVPQNLSASRPQDRQFILSSKKLLLSDSGFYLCAWSGDTSGSTQYFGPGTRLTVL.

This rearrangement joins TRBV7-2 to TRBJ1-4, with unresolved D. V lost 2 bases to trimming and J lost 12 bases, with 13 bases between them. Germline V gene data show CDR1 as SGHTA and CDR2 as FQGNSA. The CDR3 is 13 residues long. In DNA form, the CDR3 reads TGTGCCAGCAGCTTATCGGGGAGAAAGGAACTGTTTTTT. Translated: CASSLSGRKELFF.

V and J are TRBV2 and TRBJ2-5; TRBD2 matches at 7 bases. The V gene end was trimmed by 7 bases and the J gene end by 7 bases; junction bases not matched to a gene: 15. The CDR3 runs 15 residues. Per germline, CDR1 SNHLY and CDR2 FYNNEI. The CDR3 here is CASTLNGEGLATQYF. The CDR3 bases are TGTGCCAGCACGTTAAATGGGGAGGGGCTAGCGACCCAGTACTTC.